This T cell receptor (beta chain) is from a study of blood T cell repertoires in COVID-19. Study summary: The United States, Italy and Spain supplied acute and convalescent COVID-19 samples. Nucleic acid was either cDNA or gDNA, and it came from T cells, B-cell-depleted T cells, or PBMCs.

This CDR3 has 12 amino acids. V was clipped by 5 bases and J by 8 bases; unmatched bases: 2. Germline CDR1 reads SEHNR; CDR2 reads FQNEAQ (reference sequence). Per the authors' pipeline: Nucleated cell counts were estimated from reference gene primer amplification. The repertoire was sequenced with immunoSEQ multiplex PCR; TCRdb's copy has only in-frame clones and lacks some. That table is the source of V, J and clone size, and D and trimming were worked out from the DNA. The data hold some 89,000 clones, with around nine tenths observed a single time. The chain recombines TRBV7-9 with TRBJ1-4; 7 bases agree with TRBD1. Sequenced material: peripheral blood. The sequence derives from a man in his fifties or sixties with acute or convalescent COVID-19. The CDR3 coding sequence is TGTGCCAGCAGCCTGGACAGGGAAAAACTGTTTTTT. Its translation: CASSLDREKLFF.